The rows below give T cell receptor beta chains drawn from one sample of a study of cytomegalovirus exposure and HLA in healthy donors. Produced via immunoSEQ multiplex PCR; TCRdb's table is partial and in-frame only. The sample yields roughly 50,000 clones, of which the top ten take up approximately 6.8%. Sequencing was performed on PBMCs. All receptors come from a woman aged 40 to 49 in good health and CMV-seronegative. Each CDR3 is given with its conserved first and last residue. D genes are given only for firm matches. For some rows the clone size is stated as once, few or many, or as a class when expanded; others skip it.

17,NA,TRBV18,TRBD2,TRBJ2-2,TGTGCCAGCTCACCAGAGACTAGCGGGACGAACACCGGGGAGCTGTTTTTT,CASSPETSGTNTGELFF
12,NA,TRBV30,NA,TRBJ2-3,TGTGCCGGGACAGTGGAGGGCGATACGCAGTATTTT,CAGTVEGDTQYF
16,NA,TRBV19,TRBD1,TRBJ1-5,TGTGCCAGTAGTATTTCAGGGGGCGAAAGCAATCAGCCCCAGCATTTT,CASSISGGESNQPQHF
12,NA,TRBV19,TRBD1,TRBJ2-7,TGTGCCAGTGGGGACAGATCCTACGAGCAGTACTTC,CASGDRSYEQYF
14,NA,TRBV29-1,TRBD1,TRBJ2-7,TGCAGCGTCGGCCGAGACAGGGTTGGCACCGAGCAGTACTTC,CSVGRDRVGTEQYF
15,medium-sized,TRBV7-9,NA,TRBJ2-7,TGTGCCAGCAGCTCAGTTGCCTCAGGGTTTTACGAGCAGTACTTC,CASSSVASGFYEQYF
15,NA,TRBV18,NA,TRBJ2-5,TGTGCCAGCTCACCACCTATCAACAGGGTGGAGACCCAGTACTTC,CASSPPINRVETQYF
16,NA,TRBV5-1,TRBD2,TRBJ2-3,TGCGCCAGCAGCTTGGTACTAGCGGGGAAGAGGGATACGCAGTATTTT,CASSLVLAGKRDTQYF
14,NA,TRBV28,NA,TRBJ1-3,TGTGTCAGCAGTTTACAGGTCGATGGAAACACCATATATTTT,CVSSLQVDGNTIYF
15,NA,TRBV19,NA,TRBJ2-7,TGTGCCAGTAGTATTCAGCAGGGCCGTACCTACGAGCAGTACTTC,CASSIQQGRTYEQYF
16,NA,TRBV28,NA,TRBJ2-3,TGTGCCAGCAGTTTGCCAACGGCCACCGCGCGGGATACGCAGTATTTT,CASSLPTATARDTQYF
17,NA,TRBV7-9,NA,TRBJ2-2,TGTGCCAGCAGCTTAGCATTGGGGCCCGCTAGAACCGGGGAGCTGTTTTTT,CASSLALGPARTGELFF
12,NA,TRBV7-3,NA,TRBJ2-2,TGTGCCAGCAGCACAGGTGTCGGGGAGCTGTTTTTT,CASSTGVGELFF
14,NA,TRBV25-1,TRBD2,TRBJ2-1,TGTGCCAGCACAGGCGGGGGGGCCTTGGATGAGCAGTTCTTC,CASTGGGALDEQFF
14,NA,TRBV2,TRBD2,TRBJ2-5,TGTGCCAGCAACCGACTAGCGGGGGAGGGGACCCAGTACTTC,CASNRLAGEGTQYF
13,NA,TRBV7-6,NA,TRBJ2-5,TGTGCCAGCAGCTTAGCCGTAACAGGTGGCGAGTACTTC,CASSLAVTGGEYF
16,NA,TRBV9,TRBD2,TRBJ2-2,TGTGCCAGCAGCACTAGCGGGGGGGAGGGCACCGGGGAGCTGTTTTTT,CASSTSGGEGTGELFF
15,NA,TRBV15,TRBD2,TRBJ2-1,TGTGCCACCAGCACTGGGGGATCTAGCGGGGGGAAGCAGTTCTTC,CATSTGGSSGGKQFF
14,NA,TRBV6-1,NA,TRBJ1-5,TGTGCCAGCACCTCCTTTGACAGCTATCAGCCCCAGCATTTT,CASTSFDSYQPQHF
15,NA,TRBV19,NA,TRBJ2-7,TGTGCCAGCTCTAGGTGGGACACCATCTCCTACGAGCAGTACTTC,CASSRWDTISYEQYF
13,NA,TRBV5-1,TRBD1,TRBJ2-1,TGCGCCAGCAGCTTGGCAGGGGGCAATGAGCAGTTCTTC,CASSLAGGNEQFF
14,NA,TRBV27,NA,TRBJ2-7,TGTGCCAGCAGTTACATGGGGGCGTCCAGCGAGCAGTACTTC,CASSYMGASSEQYF
13,NA,TRBV28,NA,TRBJ1-2,TGTGCCAGCAGGTCCGGGACAACCTATGGCTACACCTTC,CASRSGTTYGYTF
17,NA,TRBV6-1,TRBD1,TRBJ2-6,TGTGCCAGCAGTGGCCGGGACAGCATGTCTGGGGCCAACGTCCTGACTTTC,CASSGRDSMSGANVLTF
17,NA,TRBV28,TRBD1,TRBJ1-5,TGTGCCAGCAGTTCGAAACACAGGGGATTTAGCAATCAGCCCCAGCATTTT,CASSSKHRGFSNQPQHF
15,NA,TRBV5-6,TRBD2,TRBJ2-1,TGTGCCAGCAGCCTGGGACTAGCGGGATACAATGAGCAGTTCTTC,CASSLGLAGYNEQFF
13,NA,TRBV19,NA,TRBJ1-3,TGTGCCAGTACGGAAGGGGGAGGAAACACCATATATTTT,CASTEGGGNTIYF
15,NA,TRBV25-1,NA,TRBJ1-1,TGTGCCAGCAGTGGGCCCTCCGGGTCCCTTGGGGAAGCTTTCTTT,CASSGPSGSLGEAFF
14,NA,TRBV4-3,NA,TRBJ2-3,TGCGCCAGCAGCCCCAGCGGAAGCACAGATACGCAGTATTTT,CASSPSGSTDTQYF
13,NA,TRBV6-6,TRBD1,TRBJ1-5,TGTGCCAGCACCAGGGGGGAGAATCAGCCCCAGCATTTT,CASTRGENQPQHF
14,NA,TRBV6-5,NA,TRBJ1-6,TGTGCCAGCAGTTACTTGTGGGGCAGGGGATACCTCCACTTT,CASSYLWGRGYLHF
14,NA,TRBV5-1,TRBD1,TRBJ1-1,TGCGCCAGCAGCTCGGGGACAGCGAACACTGAAGCTTTCTTT,CASSSGTANTEAFF
14,NA,TRBV27,TRBD2,TRBJ2-7,TGTGCCAGCAGTTTTCTAGCGGGAGCCTACGAGCAGTACTTC,CASSFLAGAYEQYF
14,NA,TRBV15,TRBD1,TRBJ2-5,TGTGCCACCAGCCTAGACAGGGGGCAAGAGACCCAGTACTTC,CATSLDRGQETQYF
13,NA,TRBV5-6,NA,TRBJ2-7,TGTGCCAGCAGCTTACCCCCGGGAGAGGAGCAGTCCTTC,CASSLPPGEEQSF
15,NA,TRBV6-5,NA,TRBJ1-5,TGTGCCAGCAGTTACTCCGGCGGTCCGGGGCAGCCCCAGCATTTT,CASSYSGGPGQPQHF
13,NA,TRBV2,TRBD2,TRBJ2-1,TGTGCCAGCATGATTAGCGGGAGGCGTGAGCAGTTCTTC,CASMISGRREQFF